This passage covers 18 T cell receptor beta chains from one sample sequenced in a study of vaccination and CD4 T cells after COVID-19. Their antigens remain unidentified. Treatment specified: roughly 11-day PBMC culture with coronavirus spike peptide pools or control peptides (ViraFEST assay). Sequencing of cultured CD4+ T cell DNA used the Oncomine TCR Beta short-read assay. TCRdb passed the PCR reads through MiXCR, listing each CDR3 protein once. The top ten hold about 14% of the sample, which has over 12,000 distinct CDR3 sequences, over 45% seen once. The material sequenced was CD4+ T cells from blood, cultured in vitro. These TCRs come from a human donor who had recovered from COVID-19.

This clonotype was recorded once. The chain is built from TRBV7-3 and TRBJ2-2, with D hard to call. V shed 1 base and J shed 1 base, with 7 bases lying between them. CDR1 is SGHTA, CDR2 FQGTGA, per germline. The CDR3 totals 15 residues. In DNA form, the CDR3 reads TGTGCCAGCAGCTTAATGGGCGGGAACACCGGGGAGCTGTTTTTT. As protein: CASSLMGGNTGELFF.

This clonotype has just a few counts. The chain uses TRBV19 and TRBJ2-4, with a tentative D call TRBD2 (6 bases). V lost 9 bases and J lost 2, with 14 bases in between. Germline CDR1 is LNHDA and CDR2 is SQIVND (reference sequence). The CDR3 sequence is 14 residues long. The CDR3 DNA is TGTGCCAGCGACGATGGGGGGTCCAAAAACATTCAGTACTTC. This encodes CASDDGGSKNIQYF.

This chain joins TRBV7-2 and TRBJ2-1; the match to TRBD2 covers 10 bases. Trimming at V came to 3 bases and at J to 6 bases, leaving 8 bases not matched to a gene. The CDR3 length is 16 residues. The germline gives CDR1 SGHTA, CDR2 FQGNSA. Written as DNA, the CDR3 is TGTGCCAGCAGCTTGAAAACTAGCGGGATGATCAATGAGCAGTTCTTC. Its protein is CASSLKTSGMINEQFF. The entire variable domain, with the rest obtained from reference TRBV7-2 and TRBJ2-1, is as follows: GAGVSQSPSNKVTEKGKDVELRCDPISGHTALYWYRQSLGQGLEFLIYFQGNSAPDKSGLPSDRFSAERTGGSVSTLTIQRTQQEDSAVYLCASSLKTSGMINEQFFGPGTRLTVL.

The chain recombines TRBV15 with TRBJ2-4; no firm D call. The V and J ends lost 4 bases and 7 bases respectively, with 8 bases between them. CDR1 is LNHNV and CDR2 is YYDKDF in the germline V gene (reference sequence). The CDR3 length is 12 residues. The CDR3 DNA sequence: TGTGCCACCAGCATGGACGTGAACATTCAGTACTTC. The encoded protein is CATSMDVNIQYF. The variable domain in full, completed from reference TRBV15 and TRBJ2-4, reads DAMVIQNPRYQVTQFGKPVTLSCSQTLNHNVMYWYQQKSSQAPKLLFHYYDKDFNNEADTPDNFQSRRPNTSFCFLDIRSPGLGDTAMYLCATSMDVNIQYFGAGTRLSVL.

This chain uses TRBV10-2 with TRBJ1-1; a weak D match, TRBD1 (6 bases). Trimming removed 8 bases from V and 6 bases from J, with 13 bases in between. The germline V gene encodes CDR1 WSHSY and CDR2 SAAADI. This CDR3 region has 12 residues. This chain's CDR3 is CASQDHRAEAFF. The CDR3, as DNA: TGCGCCAGCCAAGATCACAGGGCTGAAGCTTTCTTT.

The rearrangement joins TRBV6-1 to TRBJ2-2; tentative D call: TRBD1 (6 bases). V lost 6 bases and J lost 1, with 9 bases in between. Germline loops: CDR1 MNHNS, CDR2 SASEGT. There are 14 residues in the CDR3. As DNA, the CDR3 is TGTGCCAGCAGACGACAGGTGAACACCGGGGAGCTGTTTTTT. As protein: CASRRQVNTGELFF.

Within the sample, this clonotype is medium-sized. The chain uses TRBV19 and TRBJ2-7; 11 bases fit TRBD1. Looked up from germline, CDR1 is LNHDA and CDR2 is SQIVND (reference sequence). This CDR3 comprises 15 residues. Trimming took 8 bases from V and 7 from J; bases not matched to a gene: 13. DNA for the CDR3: TGTGCCAGTGGGGCACCGGACAGGGGGCTGTGGGAGCAGTACTTC. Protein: CASGAPDRGLWEQYF.

The CDR3 region is CSARRPGGQFF. CDR3 DNA sequence: TGCAGTGCTAGAAGGCCTGGGGGGCAGTTCTTC. The genes are TRBV20-1 and TRBJ2-1; D may match TRBD1 or TRBD2 (5 bases each). CDR1 and CDR2 from the germline V gene are DFQATT and SNEGSKA (reference sequence). V shed 2 bases and J shed 12 bases, with 11 bases lying between them. The CDR3 is 11 residues long.

Written as DNA, the CDR3 is TGTGCCAGCAGTAGAGGGCAGACTAGCGGGAGTGCAGATACGCAGTATTTT. Residues: CASSRGQTSGSADTQYF. V gene TRBV6-2 or TRBV6-3 combines with J gene TRBJ2-3, with 12 bases that match TRBD2. The CDR3 runs 17 residues. V lost 5 bases, J lost 4 bases, and 10 bases stayed unmatched. CDR1 MNHEY and CDR2 SVGEGT come from the germline V gene.

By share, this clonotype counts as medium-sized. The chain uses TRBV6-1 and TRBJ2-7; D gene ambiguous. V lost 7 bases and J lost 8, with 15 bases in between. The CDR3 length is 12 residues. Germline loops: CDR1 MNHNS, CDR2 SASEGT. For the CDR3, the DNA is TGTGCCAGCACCTCTGGGATCGGGCAGCAGTACTTC. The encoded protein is CASTSGIGQQYF.

The chain's CDR3 is CASSHDSSNQPQHF. CDR3 coding DNA: TGTGCCAGTAGCCACGACAGTAGCAATCAGCCCCAGCATTTT. This rearrangement joins TRBV19 to TRBJ1-5; possible D gene TRBD1, 5 bases. The CDR3 has 14 amino acids. V shed 6 bases and J shed 0 bases, with 9 bases lying between them. Per germline, CDR1 LNHDA and CDR2 SQIVND (reference sequence).

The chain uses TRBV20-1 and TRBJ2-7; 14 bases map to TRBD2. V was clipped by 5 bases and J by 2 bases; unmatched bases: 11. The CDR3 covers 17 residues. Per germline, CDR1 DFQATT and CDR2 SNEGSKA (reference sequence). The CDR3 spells CSAPGTSGSLNPYEQYF. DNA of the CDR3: TGCAGTGCTCCCGGGACTAGCGGGAGTTTGAACCCCTACGAGCAGTACTTC.

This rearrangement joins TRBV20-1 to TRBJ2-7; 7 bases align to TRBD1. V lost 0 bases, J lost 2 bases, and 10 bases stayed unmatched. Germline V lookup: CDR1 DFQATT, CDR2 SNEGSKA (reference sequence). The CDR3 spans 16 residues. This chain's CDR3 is CSARDFNRGVTYEQYF. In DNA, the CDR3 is TGCAGTGCTAGAGATTTTAACAGGGGTGTTACCTACGAGCAGTACTTC.

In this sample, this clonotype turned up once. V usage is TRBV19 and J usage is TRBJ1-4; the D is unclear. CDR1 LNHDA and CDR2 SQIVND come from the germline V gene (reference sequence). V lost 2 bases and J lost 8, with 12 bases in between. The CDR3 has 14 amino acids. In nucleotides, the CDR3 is TGTGCCAGTAGTATAAGGAGGGAAGAGGAAAAACTGTTTTTT. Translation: CASSIRREEEKLFF.

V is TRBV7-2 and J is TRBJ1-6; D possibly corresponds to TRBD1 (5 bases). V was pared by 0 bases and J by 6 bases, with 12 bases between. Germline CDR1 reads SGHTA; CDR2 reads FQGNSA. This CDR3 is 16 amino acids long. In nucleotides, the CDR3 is TGTGCCAGCAGCTTAGCGGGGGGACCGACTAATTCACCCCTCCACTTT. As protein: CASSLAGGPTNSPLHF.

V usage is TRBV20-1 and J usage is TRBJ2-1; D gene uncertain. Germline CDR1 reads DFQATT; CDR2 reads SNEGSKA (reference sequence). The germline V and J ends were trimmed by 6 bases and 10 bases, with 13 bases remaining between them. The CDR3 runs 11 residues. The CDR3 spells CSAPGPKEQFF. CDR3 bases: TGCAGTGCCCCCGGGCCGAAGGAGCAGTTCTTC.

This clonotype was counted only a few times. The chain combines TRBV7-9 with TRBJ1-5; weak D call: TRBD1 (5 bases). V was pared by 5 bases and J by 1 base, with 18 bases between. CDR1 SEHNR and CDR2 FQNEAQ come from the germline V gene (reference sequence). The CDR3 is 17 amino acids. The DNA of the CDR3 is TGTGCCAGCAGCCTCGGAGGGGTTGTTGGGAGCAATCAGCCCCAGCATTTT. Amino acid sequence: CASSLGGVVGSNQPQHF.

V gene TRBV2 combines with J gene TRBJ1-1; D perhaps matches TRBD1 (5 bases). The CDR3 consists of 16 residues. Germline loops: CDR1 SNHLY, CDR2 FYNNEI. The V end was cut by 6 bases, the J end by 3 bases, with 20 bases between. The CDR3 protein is CASSERPGVKDTEAFF. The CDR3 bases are TGTGCCAGCAGCGAGCGGCCGGGGGTCAAGGACACTGAAGCTTTCTTT.